This is a list of T cell receptor beta chains from one sample in a study of vaccination effects on CD4 cells after COVID-19. Their specific antigens are unknown. Clones were read by immunoSEQ multiplex PCR, and TCRdb kept only the in-frame ones, dropping some. The data show some 69,000 clones, roughly 81% seen once. This material consisted of CD4+ T cells from PBMCs cultured with HCoV-229E spike peptides, taken after COVID-19 vaccination. The receptor set was obtained from a human donor who received a COVID-19 vaccine. Both conserved end residues are part of each CDR3. The D gene is left open where the match is weak. Expanded clones are given a class, and other clones once, few, many or no size at all.

V: TRBV7-2; size: -; D: -; J: TRBJ1-1; CDR3: CASSPVGLGNTEAFF; DNA: TGTGCCAGCAGCCCAGTGGGTTTAGGGAACACTGAAGCTTTCTTT
V: TRBV2; size: few; D: -; J: TRBJ2-2; CDR3: CASADNANTGELFF; DNA: TGTGCCAGTGCTGACAACGCGAACACCGGGGAGCTGTTTTTT
V: TRBV6-6; size: -; D: -; J: TRBJ2-3; CDR3: CASRYTEPVDTQYF; DNA: TGTGCCAGCAGATACACTGAACCGGTAGATACGCAGTATTTT
V: TRBV4-1; size: -; D: -; J: TRBJ1-5; CDR3: CASSQAQGFQPQHF; DNA: TGCGCCAGCAGCCAAGCTCAGGGGTTCCAGCCCCAGCATTTT
V: TRBV9; size: -; D: -; J: TRBJ2-2; CDR3: CASGRIYTGELFF; DNA: TGTGCCAGCGGGCGGATCTACACCGGGGAGCTGTTTTTT
V: TRBV7-2; size: -; D: TRBD2; J: TRBJ2-3; CDR3: CASSPGLAGGEVFPDTQYF; DNA: TGTGCCAGCAGCCCCGGACTAGCGGGGGGCGAGGTATTCCCGGATACGCAGTATTTT
V: TRBV2; size: -; D: -; J: TRBJ2-4; CDR3: CASSEDLAKNIQYF; DNA: TGTGCCAGCAGTGAAGACTTAGCCAAAAACATTCAGTACTTC
V: TRBV3-1/TRBV3-2; size: -; D: -; J: TRBJ1-2; CDR3: CASRGEGRHGYTF; DNA: TGTGCCAGCAGGGGCGAGGGCAGGCATGGCTACACCTTC
V: TRBV5-1; size: -; D: TRBD2; J: TRBJ2-2; CDR3: CASSQKPIAGGNTGELFF; DNA: TGCGCCAGCAGCCAAAAACCAATAGCGGGGGGGAACACCGGGGAGCTGTTTTTT
V: TRBV2; size: few; D: -; J: TRBJ1-6; CDR3: CASSLSGEKDSPLHF; DNA: TGTGCCAGCAGCCTATCGGGGGAAAAAGATTCACCCCTCCACTTT
V: TRBV5-1; size: few; D: TRBD1; J: TRBJ1-2; CDR3: CASSLGQGEGYTF; DNA: TGCGCCAGCAGCTTGGGACAGGGAGAGGGCTACACCTTC
V: TRBV18; size: few; D: TRBD1; J: TRBJ1-1; CDR3: CASSQQGGNTEAFF; DNA: TGTGCCAGCTCACAACAGGGGGGGAACACTGAAGCTTTCTTT
V: TRBV6-5; size: -; D: -; J: TRBJ1-6; CDR3: CASHSRGWSSPLHF; DNA: TGTGCCAGCCACTCCAGGGGATGGAGTTCACCCCTCCACTTT
V: TRBV9; size: -; D: -; J: TRBJ1-2; CDR3: CASSVARGGSYGYTF; DNA: TGTGCCAGCAGCGTAGCTCGGGGGGGCTCCTATGGCTACACCTTC
V: TRBV24-1; size: -; D: -; J: TRBJ2-5; CDR3: CATSLTGTEEETQYF; DNA: TGTGCCACCAGTCTTACCGGGACCGAAGAAGAGACCCAGTACTTC
V: TRBV3-1/TRBV3-2; size: few; D: TRBD1; J: TRBJ1-1; CDR3: CASSPGTGGTEAFF; DNA: TGTGCCAGCAGCCCCGGGACAGGGGGCACTGAAGCTTTCTTT
V: TRBV6-6; size: -; D: -; J: TRBJ1-4; CDR3: CASTRQPTNEKLFF; DNA: TGTGCCAGCACACGGCAGCCAACTAATGAAAAACTGTTTTTT
V: TRBV7-9; size: once; D: -; J: TRBJ2-3; CDR3: CASSLAGQITDTQYF; DNA: TGTGCCAGCAGCTTAGCCGGGCAGATCACAGATACGCAGTATTTT
V: TRBV30; size: -; D: -; J: TRBJ2-5; CDR3: CAWTLRDQETQYF; DNA: TGTGCCTGGACTCTACGGGACCAAGAGACCCAGTACTTC
V: TRBV30; size: -; D: -; J: TRBJ1-5; CDR3: CAWSVPGNQPQHF; DNA: TGTGCCTGGAGTGTCCCCGGGAATCAGCCCCAGCATTTT
V: TRBV7-3; size: -; D: -; J: TRBJ1-2; CDR3: CASSFRDHYGYTF; DNA: TGTGCCAGCAGCTTTCGGGATCACTATGGCTACACCTTC
V: TRBV10-3; size: -; D: TRBD1; J: TRBJ1-2; CDR3: CAISDLGQGAGYTF; DNA: TGTGCCATCAGTGACCTAGGACAGGGGGCAGGCTACACCTTC
V: TRBV10-3; size: once; D: -; J: TRBJ2-3; CDR3: CAITMDAFTDTQYF; DNA: TGTGCCATCACCATGGACGCCTTCACAGATACGCAGTATTTT
V: TRBV7-9; size: -; D: -; J: TRBJ1-5; CDR3: CASSSRTVSNQPQHF; DNA: TGTGCCAGCAGCTCAAGGACCGTTAGCAATCAGCCCCAGCATTTT
V: TRBV6-6; size: few; D: TRBD1; J: TRBJ1-3; CDR3: CASSSMTGGNTIYF; DNA: TGTGCCAGCAGTTCGATGACAGGGGGAAACACCATATATTTT
V: TRBV2; size: -; D: -; J: TRBJ2-5; CDR3: CASSEVAGRGETQYF; DNA: TGTGCCAGCAGTGAAGTGGCGGGGAGAGGCGAGACCCAGTACTTC
V: TRBV7-3; size: -; D: -; J: TRBJ2-6; CDR3: CASSSRNQGFGANVLTF; DNA: TGTGCCAGCAGCTCGCGAAACCAGGGCTTTGGGGCCAACGTCCTGACTTTC
V: TRBV7-3; size: -; D: -; J: TRBJ2-1; CDR3: CASSFTTGAKNEQFF; DNA: TGTGCCAGCAGCTTTACAACCGGGGCAAAAAATGAGCAGTTCTTC
V: TRBV11-2; size: -; D: -; J: TRBJ2-5; CDR3: CASREGGRETQYF; DNA: TGTGCCAGCAGGGAGGGGGGTCGTGAGACCCAGTACTTC
V: TRBV12-5; size: few; D: TRBD1; J: TRBJ1-1; CDR3: CASGVGGPGMNTEAFF; DNA: TGTGCTAGTGGTGTAGGGGGCCCCGGGATGAACACTGAAGCTTTCTTT
V: TRBV29-1; size: -; D: TRBD2; J: TRBJ2-5; CDR3: CSVEETSDQETQYF; DNA: TGCAGCGTTGAAGAAACTAGCGACCAAGAGACCCAGTACTTC
V: TRBV7-9; size: -; D: TRBD1; J: TRBJ1-3; CDR3: CASSWDRTSGNTIYF; DNA: TGTGCCAGCAGCTGGGACAGAACCTCTGGAAACACCATATATTTT
V: TRBV9; size: -; D: -; J: TRBJ2-2; CDR3: CASTRTNTGELFF; DNA: TGTGCCAGCACTAGGACGAACACCGGGGAGCTGTTTTTT
V: TRBV24-1; size: few; D: -; J: TRBJ1-5; CDR3: CATSDSSGDQPQHF; DNA: TGTGCCACCAGTGATTCCTCAGGAGACCAGCCCCAGCATTTT
V: TRBV18; size: -; D: -; J: TRBJ1-4; CDR3: CASSPFAGGNEKLFF; DNA: TGTGCCAGCTCACCATTCGCGGGGGGCAATGAAAAACTGTTTTTT
V: TRBV4-3; size: few; D: -; J: TRBJ2-5; CDR3: CASSQDPQGKGETQYF; DNA: TGCGCCAGCAGCCAAGATCCGCAGGGGAAGGGAGAGACCCAGTACTTC
V: TRBV2; size: -; D: TRBD1; J: TRBJ1-2; CDR3: CASSEMGQVGYGYTF; DNA: TGTGCCAGCAGTGAAATGGGACAGGTTGGCTATGGCTACACCTTC
V: TRBV2; size: -; D: TRBD1; J: TRBJ1-1; CDR3: CASTKHQGAGTEAFF; DNA: TGTGCCAGCACCAAACATCAGGGGGCAGGGACTGAAGCTTTCTTT
V: TRBV28; size: -; D: -; J: TRBJ2-3; CDR3: CASSLRLPGTDTQYF; DNA: TGTGCCAGCAGCCTCCGGCTCCCGGGGACAGATACGCAGTATTTT
V: TRBV24-1; size: once; D: -; J: TRBJ2-5; CDR3: CATSDGVRETQYF; DNA: TGTGCCACCAGTGACGGGGTAAGGGAGACCCAGTACTTC
V: TRBV6-5; size: -; D: -; J: TRBJ1-2; CDR3: CASSSSGTNYGYTF; DNA: TGTGCCAGCAGTTCATCCGGGACAAACTATGGCTACACCTTC